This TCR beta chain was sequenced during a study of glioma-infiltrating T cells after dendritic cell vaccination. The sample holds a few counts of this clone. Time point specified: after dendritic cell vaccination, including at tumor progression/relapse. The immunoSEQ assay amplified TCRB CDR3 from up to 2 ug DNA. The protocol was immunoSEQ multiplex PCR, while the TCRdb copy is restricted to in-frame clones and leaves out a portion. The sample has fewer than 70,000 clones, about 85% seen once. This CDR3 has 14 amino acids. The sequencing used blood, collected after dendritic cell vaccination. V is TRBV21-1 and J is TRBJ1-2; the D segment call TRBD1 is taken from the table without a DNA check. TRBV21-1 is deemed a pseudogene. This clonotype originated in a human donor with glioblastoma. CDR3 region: CASSTGTGDYGYTF. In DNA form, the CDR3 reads TGTGCCAGCAGTACCGGGACAGGTGACTATGGCTACACCTTC.